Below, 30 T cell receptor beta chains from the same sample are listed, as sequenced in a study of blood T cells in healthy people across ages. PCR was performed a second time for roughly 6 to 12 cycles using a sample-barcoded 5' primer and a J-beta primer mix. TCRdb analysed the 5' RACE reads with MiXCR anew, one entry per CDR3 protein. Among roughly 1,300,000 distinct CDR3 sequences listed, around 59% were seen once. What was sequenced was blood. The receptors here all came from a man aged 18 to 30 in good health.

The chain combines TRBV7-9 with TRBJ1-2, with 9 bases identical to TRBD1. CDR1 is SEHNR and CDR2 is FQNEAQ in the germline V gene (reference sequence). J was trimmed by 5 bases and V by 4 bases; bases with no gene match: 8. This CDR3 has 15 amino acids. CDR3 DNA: TGTGCCAGCAGCTATGAGGAACAGGGGGCGTATGGCTACACCTTC. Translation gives CASSYEEQGAYGYTF.

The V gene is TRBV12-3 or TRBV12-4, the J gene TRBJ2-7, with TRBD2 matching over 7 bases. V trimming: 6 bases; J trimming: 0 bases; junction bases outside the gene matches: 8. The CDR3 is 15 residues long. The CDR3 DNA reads TGTGCCAGCAGACAGATAGCGGGTAGCTCCTACGAGCAGTACTTC. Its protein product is CASRQIAGSSYEQYF.

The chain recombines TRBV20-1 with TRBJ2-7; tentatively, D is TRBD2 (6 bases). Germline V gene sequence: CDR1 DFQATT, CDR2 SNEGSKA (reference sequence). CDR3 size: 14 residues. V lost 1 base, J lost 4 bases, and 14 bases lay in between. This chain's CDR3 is CSARVRGGMYEQYF. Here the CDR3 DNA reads TGCAGTGCTAGAGTACGGGGCGGGATGTACGAGCAGTACTTC.

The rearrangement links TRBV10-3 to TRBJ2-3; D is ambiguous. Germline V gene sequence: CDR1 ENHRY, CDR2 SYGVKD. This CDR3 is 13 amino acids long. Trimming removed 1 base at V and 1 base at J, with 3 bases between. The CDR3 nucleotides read TGTGCCATCAGTGAGTATGGCACAGATACGCAGTATTTT. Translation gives CAISEYGTDTQYF.

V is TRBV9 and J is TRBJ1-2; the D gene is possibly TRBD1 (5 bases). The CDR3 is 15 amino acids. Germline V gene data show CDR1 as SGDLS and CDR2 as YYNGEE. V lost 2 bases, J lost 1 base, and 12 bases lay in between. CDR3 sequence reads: CASSVGQGDNYGYTF. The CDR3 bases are TGTGCCAGCAGCGTCGGGCAGGGCGATAACTATGGCTACACCTTC.

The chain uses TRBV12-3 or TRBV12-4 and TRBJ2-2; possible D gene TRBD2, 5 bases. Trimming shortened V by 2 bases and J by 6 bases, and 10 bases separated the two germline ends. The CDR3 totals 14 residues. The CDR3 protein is CASSLTGSAGELFF. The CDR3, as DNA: TGTGCCAGCAGTTTAACGGGAAGTGCCGGGGAGCTGTTTTTT.

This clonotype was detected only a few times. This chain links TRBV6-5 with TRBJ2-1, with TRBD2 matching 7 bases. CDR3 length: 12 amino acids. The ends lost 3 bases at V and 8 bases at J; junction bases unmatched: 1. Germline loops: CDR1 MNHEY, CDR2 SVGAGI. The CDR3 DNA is TGTGCCAGCAGTTATGGGGGGGATGAGCAGTTCTTC. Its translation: CASSYGGDEQFF.

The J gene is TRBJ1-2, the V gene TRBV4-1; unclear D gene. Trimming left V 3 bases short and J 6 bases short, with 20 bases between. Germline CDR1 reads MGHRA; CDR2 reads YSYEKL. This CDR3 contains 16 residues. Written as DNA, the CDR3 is TGCGCCAGCAGCCACTTCCCGGGCCAGGAAGGAGATGGCTACACCTTC. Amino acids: CASSHFPGQEGDGYTF.

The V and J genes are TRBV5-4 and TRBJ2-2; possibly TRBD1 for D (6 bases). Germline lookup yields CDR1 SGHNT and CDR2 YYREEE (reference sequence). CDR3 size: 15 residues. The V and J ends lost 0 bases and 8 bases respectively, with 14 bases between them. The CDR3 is CASSLGQAPLGELFF. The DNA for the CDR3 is TGTGCCAGCAGCTTGGGACAGGCTCCTCTGGGGGAGCTGTTTTTT.

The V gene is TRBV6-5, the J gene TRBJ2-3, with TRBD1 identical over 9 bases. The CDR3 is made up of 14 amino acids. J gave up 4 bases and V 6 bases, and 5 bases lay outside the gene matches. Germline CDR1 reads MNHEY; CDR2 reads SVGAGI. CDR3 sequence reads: CASRRDRVSDTQYF. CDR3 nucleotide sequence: TGTGCCAGCAGACGGGACAGGGTTTCAGATACGCAGTATTTT.

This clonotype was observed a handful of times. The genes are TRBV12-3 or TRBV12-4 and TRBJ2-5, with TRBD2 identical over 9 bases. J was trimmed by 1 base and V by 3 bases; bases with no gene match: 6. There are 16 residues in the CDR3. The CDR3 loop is CASSFILAGFQETQYF. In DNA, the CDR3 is TGTGCCAGCAGTTTCATTCTAGCGGGATTCCAAGAGACCCAGTACTTC.

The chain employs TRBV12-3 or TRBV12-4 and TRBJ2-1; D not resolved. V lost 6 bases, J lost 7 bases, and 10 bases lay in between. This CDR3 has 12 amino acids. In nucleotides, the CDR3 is TGTGCCAGCAGCATGGGCCGGAATGAGCAGTTCTTC. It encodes CASSMGRNEQFF.

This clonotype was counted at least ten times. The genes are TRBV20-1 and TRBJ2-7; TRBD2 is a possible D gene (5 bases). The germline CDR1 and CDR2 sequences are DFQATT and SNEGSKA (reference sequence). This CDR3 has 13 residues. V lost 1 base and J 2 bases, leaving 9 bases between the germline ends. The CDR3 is CSARVVRAYEQYF. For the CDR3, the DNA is TGCAGTGCTAGAGTCGTGAGGGCCTACGAGCAGTACTTC.

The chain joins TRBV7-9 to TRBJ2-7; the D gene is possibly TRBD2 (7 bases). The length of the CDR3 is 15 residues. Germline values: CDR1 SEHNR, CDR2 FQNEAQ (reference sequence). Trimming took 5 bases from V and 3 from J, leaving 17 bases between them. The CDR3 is CASSPDAGAGYEQYF. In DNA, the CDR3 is TGTGCCAGCAGCCCGGACGCGGGGGCGGGCTACGAGCAGTACTTC.

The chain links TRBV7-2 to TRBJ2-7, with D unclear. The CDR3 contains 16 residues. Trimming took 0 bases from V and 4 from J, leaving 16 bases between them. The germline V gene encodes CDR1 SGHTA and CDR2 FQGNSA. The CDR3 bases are TGTGCCAGCAGCTTAGCGCACAGACTGAAAACTTACGAGCAGTACTTC. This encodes CASSLAHRLKTYEQYF.

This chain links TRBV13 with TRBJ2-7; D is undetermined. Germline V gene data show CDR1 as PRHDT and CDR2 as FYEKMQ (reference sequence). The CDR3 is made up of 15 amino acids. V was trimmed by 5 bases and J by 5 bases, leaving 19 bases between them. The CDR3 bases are TGTGCCAGCAGCCATGCGGCCTTAAACGGAAACGAGCAGTACTTC. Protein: CASSHAALNGNEQYF.

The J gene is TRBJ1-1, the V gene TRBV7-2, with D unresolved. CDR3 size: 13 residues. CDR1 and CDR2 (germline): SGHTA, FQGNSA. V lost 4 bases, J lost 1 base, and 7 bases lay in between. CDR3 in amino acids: CASSSVTNTEAFF. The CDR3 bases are TGTGCCAGCAGCTCCGTCACGAACACTGAAGCTTTCTTT.

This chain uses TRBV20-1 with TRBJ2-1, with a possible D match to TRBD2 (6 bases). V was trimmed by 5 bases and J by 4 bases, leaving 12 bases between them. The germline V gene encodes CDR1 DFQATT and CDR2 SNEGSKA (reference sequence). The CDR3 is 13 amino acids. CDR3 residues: CSAAKTRYNEQFF. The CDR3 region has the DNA TGCAGTGCTGCGAAGACTAGATACAATGAGCAGTTCTTC.

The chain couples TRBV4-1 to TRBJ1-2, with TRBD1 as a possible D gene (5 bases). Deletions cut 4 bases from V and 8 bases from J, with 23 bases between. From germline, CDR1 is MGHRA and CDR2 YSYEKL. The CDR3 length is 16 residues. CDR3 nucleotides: TGCGCCAGCAGCCTACTGACAGACGATGGTAAACTGGGCTACACCTTC. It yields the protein CASSLLTDDGKLGYTF.

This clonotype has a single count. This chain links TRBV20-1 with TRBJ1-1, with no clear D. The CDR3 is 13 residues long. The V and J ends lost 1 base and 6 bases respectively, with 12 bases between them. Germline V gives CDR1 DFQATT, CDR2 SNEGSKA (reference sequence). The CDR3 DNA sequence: TGCAGTGCTAGAGTAGTAACTCCGGCTGAAGCTTTCTTT. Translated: CSARVVTPAEAFF.

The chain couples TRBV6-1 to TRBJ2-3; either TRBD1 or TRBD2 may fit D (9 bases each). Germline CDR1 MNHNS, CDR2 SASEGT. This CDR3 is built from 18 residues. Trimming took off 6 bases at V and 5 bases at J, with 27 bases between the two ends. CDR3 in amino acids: CASSHRGLASGVRDTQYF. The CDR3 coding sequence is TGTGCCAGCAGCCACAGGGGGCTGGCTAGCGGGGTTCGAGATACGCAGTATTTT.

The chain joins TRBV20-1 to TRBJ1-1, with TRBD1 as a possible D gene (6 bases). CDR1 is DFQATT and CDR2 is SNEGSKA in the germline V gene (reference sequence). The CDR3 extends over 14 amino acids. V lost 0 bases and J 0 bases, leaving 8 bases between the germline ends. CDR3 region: CSARETGMNTEAFF. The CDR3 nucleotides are TGCAGTGCTAGAGAAACAGGGATGAACACTGAAGCTTTCTTT.

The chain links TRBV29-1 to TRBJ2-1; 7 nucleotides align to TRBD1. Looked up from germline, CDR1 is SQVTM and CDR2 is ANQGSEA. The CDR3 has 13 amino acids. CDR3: CRDNRGHYNEQFF. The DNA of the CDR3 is TGCCGAGATAACAGGGGCCACTACAATGAGCAGTTCTTC.

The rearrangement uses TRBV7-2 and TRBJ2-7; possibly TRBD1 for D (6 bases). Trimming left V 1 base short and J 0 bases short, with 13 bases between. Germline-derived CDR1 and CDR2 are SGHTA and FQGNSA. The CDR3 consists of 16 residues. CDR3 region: CASSLDGGTSSYEQYF. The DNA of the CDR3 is TGTGCCAGCAGCTTAGATGGTGGGACAAGCTCCTACGAGCAGTACTTC.

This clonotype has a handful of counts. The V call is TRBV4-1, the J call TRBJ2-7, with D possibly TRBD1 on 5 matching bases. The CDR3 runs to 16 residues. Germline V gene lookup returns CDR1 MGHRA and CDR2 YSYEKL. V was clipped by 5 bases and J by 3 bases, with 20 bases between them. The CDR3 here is CASSTPLGEAHYEQYF. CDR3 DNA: TGCGCCAGCAGCACCCCCCTAGGGGAAGCCCACTACGAGCAGTACTTC.

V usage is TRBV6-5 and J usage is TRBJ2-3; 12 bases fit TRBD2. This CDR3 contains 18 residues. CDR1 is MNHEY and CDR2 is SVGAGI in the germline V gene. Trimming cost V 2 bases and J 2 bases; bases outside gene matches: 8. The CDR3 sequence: CASSYGGLAGFTTDTQYF. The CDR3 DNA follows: TGTGCCAGCAGTTACGGCGGACTAGCGGGGTTTACCACAGATACGCAGTATTTT.

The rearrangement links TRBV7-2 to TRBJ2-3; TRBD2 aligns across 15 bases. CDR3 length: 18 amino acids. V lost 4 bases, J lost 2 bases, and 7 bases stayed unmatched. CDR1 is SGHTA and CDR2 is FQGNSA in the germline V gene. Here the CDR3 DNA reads TGTGCCAGCAGCTATGGACTAGCGGGAGGGCGTCCCACAGATACGCAGTATTTT. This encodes CASSYGLAGGRPTDTQYF. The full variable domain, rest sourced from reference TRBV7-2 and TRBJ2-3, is GAGVSQSPSNKVTEKGKDVELRCDPISGHTALYWYRQSLGQGLEFLIYFQGNSAPDKSGLPSDRFSAERTGGSVSTLTIQRTQQEDSAVYLCASSYGLAGGRPTDTQYFGPGTRLTVL.

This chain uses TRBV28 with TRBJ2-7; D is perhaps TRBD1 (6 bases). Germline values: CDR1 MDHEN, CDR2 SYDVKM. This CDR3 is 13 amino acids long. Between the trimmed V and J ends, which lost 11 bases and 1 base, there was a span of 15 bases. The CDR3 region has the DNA TGTGCCCCTCGAAAGGGACATTCCTACGAGCAGTACTTC. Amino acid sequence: CAPRKGHSYEQYF. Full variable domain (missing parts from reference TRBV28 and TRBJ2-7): DVKVTQSSRYLVKRTGEKVFLECVQDMDHENMFWYRQDPGLGLRLIYFSYDVKMKEKGDIPEGYSVSREKKERFSLILESASTNQTSMYLCAPRKGHSYEQYFGPGTRLTVT.

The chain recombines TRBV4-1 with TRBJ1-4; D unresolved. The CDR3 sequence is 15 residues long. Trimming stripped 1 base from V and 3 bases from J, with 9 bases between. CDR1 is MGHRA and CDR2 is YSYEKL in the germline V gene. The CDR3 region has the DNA TGCGCCAGCAGCCAAGGCATACGGGCTAATGAAAAACTGTTTTTT. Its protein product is CASSQGIRANEKLFF.

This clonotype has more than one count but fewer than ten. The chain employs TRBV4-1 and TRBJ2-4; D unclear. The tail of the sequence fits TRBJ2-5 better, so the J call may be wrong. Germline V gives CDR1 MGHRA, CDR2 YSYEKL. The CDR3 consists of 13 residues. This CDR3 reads CASSHNEIGTQYF. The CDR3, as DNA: TGCGCCAGCAGCCACAACGAGATCGGGACCCAGTACTTC.